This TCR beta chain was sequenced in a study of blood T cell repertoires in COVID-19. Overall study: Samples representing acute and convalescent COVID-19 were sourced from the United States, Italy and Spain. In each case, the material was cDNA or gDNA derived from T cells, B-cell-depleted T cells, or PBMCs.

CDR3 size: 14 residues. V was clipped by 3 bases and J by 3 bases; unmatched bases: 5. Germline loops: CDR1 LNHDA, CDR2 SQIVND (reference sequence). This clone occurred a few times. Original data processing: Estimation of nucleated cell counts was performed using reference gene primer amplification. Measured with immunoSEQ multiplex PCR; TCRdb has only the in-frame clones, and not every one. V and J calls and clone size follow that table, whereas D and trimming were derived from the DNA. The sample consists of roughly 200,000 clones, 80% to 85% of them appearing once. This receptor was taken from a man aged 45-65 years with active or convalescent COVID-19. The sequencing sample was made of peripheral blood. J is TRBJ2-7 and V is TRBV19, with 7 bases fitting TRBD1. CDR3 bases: TGTGCCAGTAGTATCGGGAACAGGGGCTACGAGCAGTACTTC. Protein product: CASSIGNRGYEQYF.